This entry concerns a single T cell receptor beta chain. The data originate from a study of blood T cell repertoires in COVID-19. At the level of the study: Both acute and convalescent COVID-19 samples were obtained from the United States, Italy and Spain. From T cells, B-cell-depleted T cells, or PBMCs came the material, which was cDNA or gDNA.

Original processing notes: By means of reference gene primer amplification, nucleated cell counts were estimated. Data came from immunoSEQ multiplex PCR; TCRdb stores just in-frame clones and leaves some out. That table furnishes V, J and clone size, whereas the DNA furnished D and trimming. Here the sample spans about 160,000 clones, 77% being singletons. V gave up 5 bases and J gave up 5 bases, with 13 bases separating them. This CDR3 is 13 amino acids long. The clonotype originates from a man aged 65 to 79 with acute or convalescent COVID-19. Sequenced material: peripheral blood. The chain joins TRBV12-3 or TRBV12-4 to TRBJ2-7, with D possibly being TRBD1 (5 bases). The CDR3 DNA follows: TGTGCCAGCAGTGGGCTGCAGGGCCACGAGCAGTACTTC. Residues: CASSGLQGHEQYF.